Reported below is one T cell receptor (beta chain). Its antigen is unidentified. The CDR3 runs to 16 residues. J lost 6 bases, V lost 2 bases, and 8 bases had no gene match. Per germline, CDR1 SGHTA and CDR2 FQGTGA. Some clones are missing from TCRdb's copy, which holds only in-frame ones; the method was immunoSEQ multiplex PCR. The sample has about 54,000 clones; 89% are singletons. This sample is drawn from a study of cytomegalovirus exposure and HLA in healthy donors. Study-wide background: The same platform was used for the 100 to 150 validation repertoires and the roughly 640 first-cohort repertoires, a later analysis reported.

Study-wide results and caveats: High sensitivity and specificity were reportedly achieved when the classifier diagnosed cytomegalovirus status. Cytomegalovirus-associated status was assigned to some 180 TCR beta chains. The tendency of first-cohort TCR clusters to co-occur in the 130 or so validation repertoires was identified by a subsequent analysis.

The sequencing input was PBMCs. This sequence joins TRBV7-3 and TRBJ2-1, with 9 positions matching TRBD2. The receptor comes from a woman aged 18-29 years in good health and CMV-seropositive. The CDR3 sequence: CASSLVGGGASNEQFF. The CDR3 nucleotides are TGTGCCAGCAGCTTAGTTGGCGGGGGGGCCTCCAATGAGCAGTTCTTC.